These T cell receptor beta chains were read from a single sample in a study of T cells after yellow fever vaccination. TCRdb re-called the 5' RACE reads with MiXCR, one entry per CDR3 protein. The sample records about 310,000 distinct CDR3 sequences, roughly 3.5% being singletons. The specimen was PBMCs, collected on the day of the yellow fever booster vaccination. These receptors all stem from a man between 18 and 29 years old who received the YFV17D yellow fever vaccine. CDR3s include the opening cysteine and the closing phenylalanine or tryptophan. Expanded clones get a size class; other rows say once, few or many, or leave the size out.

cdr3_aa cdr3_length clone_size j_call v_call
CSVEARGRGNEQFF 14 NA TRBJ2-1 TRBV29-1
CSAVTTNTGELFF 13 few TRBJ2-2 TRBV29-1
CASSLFPRTLATNEKLFF 18 few TRBJ1-4 TRBV5-1
CASSYSRAGGPPSSYNEQFF 20 NA TRBJ2-1 TRBV6-5
CAISEWWRQLLSYEQYF 17 few TRBJ2-7 TRBV10-3
CASSPGTGGSEAFF 14 many TRBJ1-1 TRBV5-4
CASSWGKGGSGANVLTF 17 many TRBJ2-6 TRBV5-1
CASRLTSGPYEQYF 14 few TRBJ2-7 TRBV5-1
CASSPGAGGLGEQFF 15 many TRBJ2-1 TRBV7-6
CASSYVGVNTEAFF 14 many TRBJ1-1 TRBV6-2/TRBV6-3
CASSPSGPYGSDGYTF 16 NA TRBJ1-2 TRBV18
CSGNTGYGYTF 11 NA TRBJ1-2 TRBV29-1
CASSLWTGSNYGYTF 15 NA TRBJ1-2 TRBV7-2
CASSVQGGSGANVLTF 16 few TRBJ2-6 TRBV9
CSAKLSGGASDTQYF 15 many TRBJ2-3 TRBV20-1
CASSARDRADTQYF 14 many TRBJ2-3 TRBV5-1
CASSSGHGTDTQYF 14 few TRBJ2-3 TRBV18
CASTHPSSSDAKRGSSYNEQFF 22 few TRBJ2-1 TRBV7-2
CASSPGGLYNEQFF 14 few TRBJ2-1 TRBV11-3
CASDPSGQETQYF 13 NA TRBJ2-5 TRBV2
CASSSTPGQGGNSPLHF 17 few TRBJ1-6 TRBV5-6
CASSADSGGYNEQFF 15 many TRBJ2-1 TRBV9
CASSPWTATYEQYF 14 many TRBJ2-7 TRBV7-9
CASSKGWTGDDTEAFF 16 NA TRBJ1-1 TRBV4-3
CATSRGTGARTDTQYF 16 NA TRBJ2-3 TRBV15
CASSLAGEREKLFF 14 NA TRBJ1-4 TRBV5-1
CASSQEWTWNTGELFF 16 few TRBJ2-2 TRBV4-3
CASSPLDRPGQPQHF 15 few TRBJ1-5 TRBV6-2/TRBV6-3